The T cell receptor beta chain under discussion was sequenced for a study of PD-L1 blockade in urothelial cancer. Turning to the study itself: Patients commenced atezolizumab in 2014, and it was given at 1,200 mg intravenously every 3 weeks. Of approximately 30 patients, some 25 were males with bladder-origin urothelial cancer. T cells numbered a median of approximately 150,000 in the blood samples.

Assay: immunoSEQ multiplex PCR; the TCRdb copy retains only in-frame clones and omits some. The sample has around 110,000 clones, roughly 90% seen once. General study findings and limits: In blood sampled pretreatment, TCR clonality below the median predicted better survival.

Time point noted: peripheral blood 6 weeks after treatment start. Notes on this clone: The antigen remains undetermined.

CDR3 length: 15 amino acids. The germline CDR1 and CDR2 sequences are SGHDT and YYEEEE. V dropped 1 base and J dropped 8; count of bases not matched to a gene: 4. The clonotype was recovered from a man aged 60 to 69 with urothelial cancer. Sample: PBMCs, taken around atezolizumab (anti-PD-L1) treatment. V gene TRBV5-6 combines with J gene TRBJ1-6, with 9 positions matching TRBD1. The CDR3 protein is CASSLIRTGDSPLHF. In DNA form, the CDR3 reads TGTGCCAGCAGCTTGATTAGGACAGGGGATTCACCCCTCCACTTT. The variable domain in full, with the rest retrieved from reference TRBV5-6 and TRBJ1-6, is DAGVTQSPTHLIKTRGQQVTLRCSPKSGHDTVSWYQQALGQGPQFIFQYYEEEERQRGNFPDRFSGHQFPNYSSELNVNALLLGDSALYLCASSLIRTGDSPLHFGNGTRLTVT.